These 10 T cell receptor beta chains came from one sample sequenced in a study of T-cell reconstitution after alpha-beta-depleted transplantation in children. Using unique molecular identifiers, the investigators prepared the TCRbeta library. TCRdb re-called the PCR reads through MiXCR, storing one row per CDR3 protein. The repertoire holds 600,000 to 700,000 distinct CDR3 sequences, with around 12% as singletons. Sequenced here: PBMCs, sampled before TCRalphabeta/CD19-depleted stem cell transplant. These receptor sequences come from a girl aged 2-10 years with congenital amegakaryocytic thrombocytopenia, due to receive a stem cell transplant.

There are a few counts of this clonotype. This chain links TRBV9 with TRBJ2-1; no definite D call. From germline, CDR1 is SGDLS and CDR2 YYNGEE. The CDR3 is 14 residues long. Deletions cut 3 bases from V and 0 bases from J, with 7 bases between. CDR3 nucleotides: TGTGCCAGCAGCGCCCAGCACTCCTACAATGAGCAGTTCTTC. Its protein is CASSAQHSYNEQFF.

About this clonotype: One base away lies a much larger clone, so this may be a sequencing read error. The rearrangement joins TRBV29-1 to TRBJ1-3; D unclear. CDR3 length: 15 amino acids. The germline CDR1 and CDR2 sequences are SQVTM and ANQGSEA. CDR3 protein: CSVTGLPLSGNTIDF. DNA for the CDR3: TGCAGCGTTACTGGACTCCCCTTATCTGGAAACACCATAGATTTT.

This clonotype showed up just once. Just one base apart from a much larger clone, this may be a read error. The conserved phenylalanine or tryptophan normally closing the CDR3 is absent here, so this likely arose from a read error. The genes are TRBV4-1 and TRBJ2-3; no clear D. Deletions cut 4 bases from V and 2 bases from J, with 7 bases between. Germline CDR1 and CDR2: MGHRA and YSYEKL. This CDR3 region has 13 residues. CDR3 loop: CASSRVPTDTQYL. The CDR3 region has the DNA TGCGCCAGCAGCCGGGTCCCCACAGATACGCAGTATCTT.

V and J are TRBV5-1 and TRBJ2-7; 7 nucleotides match TRBD2. With V trimmed by 4 bases and J by 0 bases, 7 bases remained unmatched. The CDR3 consists of 15 residues. Germline-derived CDR1 and CDR2 are SGHRS and YFSETQ. CDR3 DNA sequence: TGCGCCAGCAGCCATACTAGCGACAGCTCCTACGAGCAGTACTTC. As protein: CASSHTSDSSYEQYF.

The chain combines TRBV7-8 with TRBJ2-3; TRBD2 matches 15 bases. The CDR3 contains 15 residues. Germline CDR1 SGHVS, CDR2 FQNEAQ. Trimming removed 8 bases from V and 6 bases from J; junction bases left unmatched: 6. The CDR3 DNA is TGTGCCAGCCAAGGACTAGCGGGAGGGTTGGATACGCAGTATTTT. Translated, it gives CASQGLAGGLDTQYF.

This clonotype was seen many times. The chain recombines TRBV7-9 with TRBJ1-1; no definite D call. This CDR3 has 14 residues. CDR1 is SEHNR and CDR2 is FQNEAQ in the germline V gene (reference sequence). Trimming stripped 2 bases from V and 5 bases from J, with 12 bases between. CDR3 amino acids: CASSLNGLGTEAFF. CDR3 DNA: TGTGCCAGCAGCTTAAACGGGCTGGGGACTGAAGCTTTCTTT.

There are many counts of this clonotype. The V and J genes are TRBV5-5 and TRBJ1-1, with a possible D match to TRBD1 (6 bases). Trimming shortened V by 5 bases and J by 5 bases, and 22 bases separated the two germline ends. There are 16 residues in the CDR3. Germline CDR1 reads SGHKS; CDR2 reads YYEKEE (reference sequence). In nucleotides, the CDR3 is TGTGCCAGCAGGGACCTGACGACAGGAGGGTTGACTGAAGCTTTCTTT. Protein product: CASRDLTTGGLTEAFF.

This clonotype was detected ten times or more. This chain uses TRBV7-9 with TRBJ1-1; D is unclear. In germline, CDR1 is SEHNR, CDR2 FQNEAQ (reference sequence). The CDR3 has 12 residues. V lost 2 bases and J 5 bases, leaving 6 bases between the germline ends. CDR3 nucleotides: TGTGCCAGCAGCTTAACCCGAACTGAAGCTTTCTTT. Translation gives CASSLTRTEAFF.

This clonotype was recorded at least ten times. This chain connects TRBV10-2 to TRBJ2-1; 7 nucleotides align to TRBD2. The CDR3 covers 14 residues. Trimming cost V 6 bases and J 5 bases; bases outside gene matches: 7. The germline gives CDR1 WSHSY, CDR2 SAAADI. CDR3 bases: TGCGCCAGCAGGATGACTAGCTCGGACAATGAGCAGTTCTTC. As protein: CASRMTSSDNEQFF.

In this sample, this clonotype turned up many times. The chain couples TRBV27 to TRBJ2-1; TRBD1 agrees at 8 bases. CDR1 and CDR2 from the germline V gene are MNHEY and SMNVEV (reference sequence). The CDR3 consists of 14 residues. The ends lost 7 bases at V and 1 base at J; junction bases unmatched: 3. CDR3: CASTRQGSYNEQFF. CDR3 coding DNA: TGTGCCAGCACCCGACAGGGGTCCTACAATGAGCAGTTCTTC.